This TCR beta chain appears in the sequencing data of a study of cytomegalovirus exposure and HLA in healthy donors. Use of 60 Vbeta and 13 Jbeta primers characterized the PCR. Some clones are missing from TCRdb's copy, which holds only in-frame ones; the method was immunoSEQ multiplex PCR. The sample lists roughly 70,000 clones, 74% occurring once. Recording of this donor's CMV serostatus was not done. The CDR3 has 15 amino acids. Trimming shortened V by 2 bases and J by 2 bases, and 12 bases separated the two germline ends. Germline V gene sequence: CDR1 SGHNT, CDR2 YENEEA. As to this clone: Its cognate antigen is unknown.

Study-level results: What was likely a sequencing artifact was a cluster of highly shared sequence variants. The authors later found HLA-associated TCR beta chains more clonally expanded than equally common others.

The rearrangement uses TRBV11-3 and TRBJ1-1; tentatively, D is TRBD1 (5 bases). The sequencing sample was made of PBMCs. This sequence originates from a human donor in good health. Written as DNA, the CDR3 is TGTGCCAGCAGCTTATTGGGGGGGGGAAACACTGAAGCTTTCTTT. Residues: CASSLLGGGNTEAFF.